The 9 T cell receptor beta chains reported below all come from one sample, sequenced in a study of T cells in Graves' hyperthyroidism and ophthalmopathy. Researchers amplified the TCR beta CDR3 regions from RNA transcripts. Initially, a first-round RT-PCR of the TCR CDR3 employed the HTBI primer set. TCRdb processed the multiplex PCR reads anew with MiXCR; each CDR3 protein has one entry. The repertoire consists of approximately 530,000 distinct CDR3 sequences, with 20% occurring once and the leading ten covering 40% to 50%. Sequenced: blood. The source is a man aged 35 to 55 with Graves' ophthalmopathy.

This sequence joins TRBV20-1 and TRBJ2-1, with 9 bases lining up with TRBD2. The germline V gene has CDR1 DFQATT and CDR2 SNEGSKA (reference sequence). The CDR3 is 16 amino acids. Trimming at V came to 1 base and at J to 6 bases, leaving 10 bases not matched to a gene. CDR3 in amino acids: CSARAPETSGFNEQFF. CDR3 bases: TGCAGTGCTAGAGCGCCCGAGACTAGCGGATTCAATGAGCAGTTCTTC.

CDR3: CSARGSLGWGGTSTSNEQYF. The CDR3 DNA reads as TGCAGTGCTAGAGGCTCCCTTGGGTGGGGCGGGACGAGTACGTCCAATGAGCAGTACTTC. The chain couples TRBV20-1 to TRBJ2-1; tentatively, D is TRBD2 (6 bases). The DNA matches TRBJ2-7 better at its end, which makes the J call doubtful. CDR1 and CDR2 (germline): DFQATT, SNEGSKA (reference sequence). The CDR3 totals 20 residues.

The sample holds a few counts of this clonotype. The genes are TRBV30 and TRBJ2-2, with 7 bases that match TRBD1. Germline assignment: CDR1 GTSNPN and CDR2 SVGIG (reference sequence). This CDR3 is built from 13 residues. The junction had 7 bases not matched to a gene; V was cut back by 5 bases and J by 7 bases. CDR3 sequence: CAWEGAWGGELFF. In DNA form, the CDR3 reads TGTGCCTGGGAGGGGGCTTGGGGCGGGGAGCTGTTTTTT.

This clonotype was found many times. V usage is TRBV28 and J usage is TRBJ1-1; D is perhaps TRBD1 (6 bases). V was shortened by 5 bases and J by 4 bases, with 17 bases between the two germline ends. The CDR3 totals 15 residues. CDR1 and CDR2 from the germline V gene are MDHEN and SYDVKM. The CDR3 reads CASSRGGGRGTEAFF. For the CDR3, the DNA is TGTGCCAGCAGTAGAGGGGGGGGGCGAGGCACTGAAGCTTTCTTT.

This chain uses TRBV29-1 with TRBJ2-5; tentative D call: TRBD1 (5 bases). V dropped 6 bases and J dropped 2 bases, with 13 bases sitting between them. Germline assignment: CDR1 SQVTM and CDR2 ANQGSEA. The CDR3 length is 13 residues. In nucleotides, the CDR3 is TGCAGCGTCGCCTGGACACAGCAAGAGACCCAGTACTTC. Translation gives CSVAWTQQETQYF.

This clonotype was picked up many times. The CDR3 region is CSVTDLGRTNEKLFF. DNA of the CDR3: TGCAGTGTCACGGACCTTGGGCGTACTAATGAAAAACTGTTTTTT. This chain connects TRBV20-1 to TRBJ1-4, with D hard to call. From germline, CDR1 is DFQATT and CDR2 SNEGSKA (reference sequence). The CDR3 sequence is 15 residues long. Deletions cut 7 bases from V and 2 bases from J, with 17 bases between.

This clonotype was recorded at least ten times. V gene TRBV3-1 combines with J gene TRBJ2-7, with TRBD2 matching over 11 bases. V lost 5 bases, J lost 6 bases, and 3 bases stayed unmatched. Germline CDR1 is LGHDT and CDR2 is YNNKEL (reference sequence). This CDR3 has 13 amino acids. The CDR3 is CASSSLAGGEQYF. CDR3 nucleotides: TGTGCCAGCAGCTCGCTAGCGGGAGGCGAGCAGTACTTC.

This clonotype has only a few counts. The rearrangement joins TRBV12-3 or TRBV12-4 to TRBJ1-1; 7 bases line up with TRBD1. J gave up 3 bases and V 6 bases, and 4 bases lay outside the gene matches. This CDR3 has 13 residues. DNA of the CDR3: TGTGCCAGCAGAAATACAGGGGACACTGAAGCTTTCTTT. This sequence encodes CASRNTGDTEAFF.

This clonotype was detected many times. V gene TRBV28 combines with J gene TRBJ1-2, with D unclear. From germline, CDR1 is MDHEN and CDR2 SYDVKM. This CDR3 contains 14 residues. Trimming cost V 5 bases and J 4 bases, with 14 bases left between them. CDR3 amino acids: CASSGGRETYGYTF. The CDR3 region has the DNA TGTGCCAGCAGTGGTGGACGGGAGACCTATGGCTACACCTTC.